This TCR beta chain is from a study of OX40 agonist ivuxolimab in advanced cancers. Study details: Cohort: approximately 83% men, mean age approximately 60, aged roughly 23 to 90.

TCRdb's table, derived via immunoSEQ multiplex PCR, lists solely in-frame clones and lacks some. The sample lists some 48,000 clones, about 81% occurring once. Turning to this clone: Its target is not known.

The length of the CDR3 is 16 residues. Germline loops: CDR1 SGHAT, CDR2 FQNNGV. Unmatched junction bases numbered 12, after V lost 8 bases and J lost 2 bases. Study outcomes and limitations: Expanded clones tended on average to be more numerous among CD8+ T cells than CD4+.

This sequence joins TRBV11-2 and TRBJ2-1; 7 bases align to TRBD2. The sequence was collected from an adult with an advanced solid tumor such as melanoma, head and neck, liver or kidney cancer. The input for sequencing was CD4+ or CD8+ T cells sorted from blood, taken in a trial of the OX40 agonist ivuxolimab. CDR3 residues: CASASREGGAYNEQFF. DNA for the CDR3: TGTGCCAGCGCATCCAGGGAGGGCGGAGCCTACAATGAGCAGTTCTTC.